A selection of T cell receptor beta chains follows, all from one sample in a study of T cells in Graves' hyperthyroidism and ophthalmopathy. Via MiXCR, TCRdb re-called the multiplex PCR reads, giving one row per CDR3 protein. The data hold roughly 640,000 distinct CDR3 sequences, with approximately 15% observed a single time. The specimen was blood. The receptors shown here come from a woman aged 40 to 50 with Graves' ophthalmopathy. Each CDR3 is given with its conserved first and last residue. D genes are given only for firm matches. A clone size is listed for some rows: how often the clone was seen (once, few, many), or a class if it is expanded.

j_gene | v_gene | d_gene | abundance | CDR3nt | CDR3aa
TRBJ2-1 | TRBV5-5 | NA | few | TGTGCCAGCAGCGAGTCTACAGGGTACGATGAGCAGTTCTTC | CASSESTGYDEQFF
TRBJ2-3 | TRBV11-2 | TRBD2 | many | TGTGCCAGCAGCTTTGGACTAGCGGGAGTAGGGTTGACAGATACGCAGTATTTT | CASSFGLAGVGLTDTQYF
TRBJ2-7 | TRBV12-3/TRBV12-4 | TRBD1 | few | TGTGCCAGCAGTTTCGCGACAGGGGGCTACGAGCAGTACTTC | CASSFATGGYEQYF
TRBJ1-5 | TRBV12-5 | NA | many | TGTGCTAGTGGTTATTCGTCGGCCAATCAGCCCCAGCATTTT | CASGYSSANQPQHF
TRBJ2-7 | TRBV9 | TRBD2 | few | TGTGCCAGCAGCCCGACGGGGGGTGGAGGGCAGTACTTC | CASSPTGGGGQYF
TRBJ2-7 | TRBV4-1 | NA | NA | TGCGCCAGCAGCCAAGACGGGGGGCAAGCCTACGAGCAGTACTTC | CASSQDGGQAYEQYF
TRBJ2-5 | TRBV2 | NA | many | TGTGCCAGCAGGAGGGGTACTCAAGAGACCCAGTACTTC | CASRRGTQETQYF
TRBJ2-3 | TRBV7-2 | NA | many | TGTGCCAGCAGCCTATCGGCTAGCAGCTACACAGATACGCAGTATTTT | CASSLSASSYTDTQYF
TRBJ2-1 | TRBV27 | TRBD2 | NA | TGTGCCAGCAGTGGGGACTATCCTAACAATGAGCAGTTCTTC | CASSGDYPNNEQFF
TRBJ1-4 | TRBV30 | TRBD1 | NA | TGTGCCTGGAGTGGACAGGGGTATGAAAAACTGTTTTTT | CAWSGQGYEKLFF
TRBJ2-7 | TRBV11-2 | NA | NA | TGTGCCAGCAGCCTAGGAGGCGGTCGGGGGATTCGTACGTACGAGCAGTACTTC | CASSLGGGRGIRTYEQYF
TRBJ1-1 | TRBV18 | NA | many | TGTGCCAGCTCATCTTATAACACTGAAGCTTTCTTT | CASSSYNTEAFF
TRBJ2-1 | TRBV10-3 | TRBD2 | NA | TGTGCCATCAATGAGGGGAGGGGTTTGAGCAATGAGCAGTTCTTC | CAINEGRGLSNEQFF
TRBJ1-4 | TRBV20-1 | TRBD1 | NA | TGCAGTGCTAGAGGGACAGGGCGGCGGGAAAAACTGTTTTTT | CSARGTGRREKLFF
TRBJ2-2 | TRBV19 | NA | many | TGTGCCAGTACCGAATGGGGGAACACCGGGGAGCTGTTTTTT | CASTEWGNTGELFF
TRBJ2-1 | TRBV7-9 | NA | NA | TGTGCCAGCAGCCTGACAGTTAGTAATGAGCAGTTCTTC | CASSLTVSNEQFF
TRBJ2-7 | TRBV2 | TRBD1 | once | TGTGCCAGCAAAGAAGGGACAGCCTACGAGCAGTACTTC | CASKEGTAYEQYF
TRBJ2-4 | TRBV2 | NA | many | TGTGCCAGTAGTATAGCCAAAAACATTCAGTACTTC | CASSIAKNIQYF
TRBJ2-3 | TRBV20-1 | TRBD1 | few | TGCAGTGCTGCAGGGGGTGGATCAGATACGCAGTATTTT | CSAAGGGSDTQYF
TRBJ1-1 | TRBV6-6 | TRBD1 | NA | TGTGCCAGCAGTTACTCAAGACAGGGGTGGAACACTGAAGCTTTCTTT | CASSYSRQGWNTEAFF
TRBJ2-5 | TRBV12-3/TRBV12-4 | TRBD2 | many | TGTGCCAGCAGTTTATATCGGGGTAGCGGGGGGGAAGAGACCCAGTACTTC | CASSLYRGSGGEETQYF
TRBJ2-2 | TRBV12-3/TRBV12-4 | NA | few | TGTGCCAGCAACGCGGGGACCGGGGAGCTGTTTTTT | CASNAGTGELFF
TRBJ1-2 | TRBV19 | NA | NA | TGTGCCTGGTTAAGTGGCTACACCTTC | CAWLSGYTF
TRBJ1-1 | TRBV20-1 | NA | many | TGCAGTGCTAGTAGGCCAGGGTCCGACACTGAAGCTTTCTTT | CSASRPGSDTEAFF
TRBJ2-2 | TRBV7-6 | NA | NA | TGTGCCAGCAGCTCCACGGAGGGGTTGGAGCTGTTTTTT | CASSSTEGLELFF
TRBJ2-3 | TRBV7-3 | TRBD2 | few | TGTGCCAGCAGCCCCAGCGGGGGGGCCTCTAGCACAGATACGCAGTATTTT | CASSPSGGASSTDTQYF
TRBJ1-1 | TRBV5-5 | TRBD1 | many | TGTGCCAGCATCCTCACCCCCGGGACAGGGGTCTCTGAAGCTTTCTTT | CASILTPGTGVSEAFF
TRBJ1-1 | TRBV19 | NA | NA | TGTGCCAGTAGTAGTTTCGTCCCGAACACTGAAGCTTTCTTT | CASSSFVPNTEAFF
TRBJ1-6 | TRBV6-9 | NA | NA | TGTGCCAGCAGTTACAGGGTCCGGCCGCCCTCAGCCCTCCACTTT | CASSYRVRPPSALHF
TRBJ2-7 | TRBV28 | TRBD2 | many | TGTGCCAGCAGTCGAGGGACTAGCGGGAGCCAGAACGAGCAGTACTTC | CASSRGTSGSQNEQYF
TRBJ2-7 | TRBV5-1 | TRBD2 | NA | TGCGCCAGCAGCCTCTCTAGCGGGAGAGGCTACGAGCAGTACTTC | CASSLSSGRGYEQYF
TRBJ2-7 | TRBV18 | NA | many | TGTGCCAGCTCACCAAGACGGTCAATCCACGAGCAGTACTTC | CASSPRRSIHEQYF
TRBJ2-5 | TRBV29-1 | NA | few | TGCAGCGTTGAAGACGGCTACCAGTACTTC | CSVEDGYQYF
TRBJ1-3 | TRBV6-9 | NA | NA | TGTGCCAGCAGTTGGGGGTCGGCCTCTGGAAACACCATATATTTT | CASSWGSASGNTIYF
TRBJ1-2 | TRBV6-2/TRBV6-3 | NA | NA | TGTGCCAGCAGACTACAGGAAGCCAACGACTATGGCTACACCTTC | CASRLQEANDYGYTF
TRBJ1-6 | TRBV6-6 | TRBD1 | many | TGTGCCAGCAGTTACTACCCCCCGCCGGGACAGGGGAATTCACCCCTCCACTTT | CASSYYPPPGQGNSPLHF
TRBJ2-1 | TRBV6-1 | TRBD1 | once | TGTGCCAGCAGTGAATCCCCGGGACAGGGGGGTGAGCAGTTCTTC | CASSESPGQGGEQFF
TRBJ1-1 | TRBV5-1 | TRBD1 | many | TGCGCCAGCAGCCAACAGGGGGCCTCGAACACTGAAGCTTTCTTT | CASSQQGASNTEAFF
TRBJ1-2 | TRBV6-1 | TRBD1 | few | TGTGCCAGCAGTAGGACAGGTCAAGGTTATGGCTACACCTTC | CASSRTGQGYGYTF
TRBJ2-3 | TRBV2 | NA | many | TGTGCCAGCACCCACACCGGGGACCACACAGATACGCAGTATTTT | CASTHTGDHTDTQYF
TRBJ2-5 | TRBV11-2 | TRBD1 | few | TGTGCCAGCAGCCCGGACGGGGCCCGGGACAGGGAGATCAAAGCCCAGTACTTC | CASSPDGARDREIKAQYF